The source of this TCR beta chain is a study of neurological immune-mediated disorders. In its sample, this clonotype is medium-sized. What it recognizes is unknown. The CDR3 runs to 14 residues. Trimming removed 6 bases from V and 4 bases from J; junction bases left unmatched: 8. Each TCR transcript was tagged with a 10-nucleotide random UMI during 5'RACE. TCRdb re-analysed the 5' RACE reads in MiXCR, keeping a single row per CDR3 protein. In the table there are 81,000 or so distinct CDR3 sequences, approximately 13% of which are singletons. Overall study findings and caveats: Expanded clones shared no identical CDR3 amino acid sequences across subjects, which suggested private TCR-beta repertoires in all groups. While HTLV-1-associated myelopathy showed the greatest TCR clonal expansion, multiple sclerosis showed the least, falling below healthy controls.

The sample's time point: longitudinal time-point 2. From 2 million PBMCs stored at -80 C, the unsorted libraries were generated. This receptor was identified in a female donor with HTLV-1-associated myelopathy (HAM/TSP). Source material: PBMCs. This chain connects TRBV12-3 or TRBV12-4 to TRBJ2-7, with 8 bases lining up with TRBD1. The CDR3 is CASRKGQGEYEQYF. DNA for the CDR3: TGTGCCAGCAGGAAAGGACAGGGTGAATACGAGCAGTACTTC.